Each of the 28 T cell receptor beta chains below was sequenced from the same sample in a study of T cells in women clearing cervical HPV infection. TCRdb keeps only in-frame clones here, not all; method: immunoSEQ multiplex PCR. The sample yields more than 45,000 clones, of which the top ten take up 1.5% to 2%. The sequenced material came from blood buffy coat. The receptor set was obtained from a woman aged 18-69 years with a cervical HPV16 infection that either progressed to CIN3+ or cleared (not recorded which).

Here the CDR3 reads CASSRTNYNEQFF. Partial CDR3 DNA: TGTGCCAGTAGTAGGACAAATTACAATGAG. The genes are TRBV19 and TRBJ2-1, with a tentative D call TRBD1 (5 bases). The CDR3 end lies 3 residues beyond the end of the read and is filled in from the germline J gene. Germline lookup yields CDR1 LNHDA and CDR2 SQIVND (reference sequence). The CDR3 contains 13 residues. Trimming took 4 bases from V and 4 from J, leaving 8 bases between them.

Points on this clone: Coverage ceases 3 residues before the CDR3 finishes, and the germline J gene fills in the end. V and J are TRBV7-9 and TRBJ1-2, with 7 bases lining up with TRBD1. The CDR3 is made up of 15 amino acids. From germline, CDR1 is SEHNR and CDR2 FQNEAQ (reference sequence). V shed 4 bases, J shed 6 bases, and the junction held 11 bases outside the gene matches. CDR3 amino acids: CASSSWTGWGNGYTF. Partial CDR3 DNA: TGTGCCAGCAGCTCTTGGACAGGTTGGGGAAATGGC.

The CDR3 bases that were read are TGTGCCAGCAGCTACGGGACAGGGGCCTATGGC. Its translation: CASSYGTGAYG. The entire CDR3 sequence reads CASSYGTGAYGYTF. J is TRBJ1-2 and V is TRBV5-6, with 10 nucleotides matching TRBD1. Read coverage stops 3 residues before the CDR3 terminus; the germline J gene supplies the remainder. The CDR3 length is 14 residues. Germline CDR1 and CDR2: SGHDT and YYEEEE. J gave up 4 bases and V 3 bases, and 3 bases lay outside the gene matches.

Notes on this clone: The missing CDR3 end, 3 residues past where the read stops, is filled in from the germline J gene. The chain recombines TRBV6-1 with TRBJ1-2; D unclear. The CDR3 length is 16 residues. Germline V lookup: CDR1 MNHNS, CDR2 SASEGT. The CDR3 DNA, read in part, is TGTGCCAGCAGTGATCGTTCCCGGCAGGTAGTCAGGGGC. This sequence encodes CASSDRSRQVVRG. The whole CDR3 sequence reads CASSDRSRQVVRGYTF.

Worth noting for this clone: The sequence runs out 3 residues before the end of the CDR3; the remainder is reconstructed from the germline J gene. The rearrangement joins TRBV20-1 to TRBJ2-3; 10 nucleotides align to TRBD2. The CDR3 has 15 residues. With 6 bases clipped from V and 1 base from J, the junction kept 7 bases outside the gene matches. The V gene's germline CDR1 is DFQATT and CDR2 SNEGSKA (reference sequence). This CDR3 reads CSAQLTSGRTDTQYF. The CDR3 DNA, read in part, is TGCAGTGCACAATTGACTAGCGGGCGCACAGATACG.

Note on this clone: The read finishes 3 residues shy of the CDR3 end, and the germline J gene is used to complete it. This chain uses TRBV20-1 with TRBJ2-4; the match to TRBD2 covers 11 bases. The CDR3 consists of 15 residues. Germline assignment: CDR1 DFQATT and CDR2 SNEGSKA (reference sequence). V dropped 5 bases and J dropped 5; count of bases not matched to a gene: 8. CDR3 sequence: CSAPPLAGGQNIQYF. Incomplete CDR3 DNA: TGCAGTGCTCCCCCTCTAGCGGGGGGCCAAAACATT.

Worth noting for this clone: Read data end 3 residues before the CDR3 end; the end is taken from the germline J gene. V and J are TRBV5-1 and TRBJ1-6; 8 nucleotides match TRBD1. Trimming at V came to 4 bases and at J to 8 bases, leaving 5 bases not matched to a gene. The germline gives CDR1 SGHRS, CDR2 YFSETQ. This CDR3 contains 14 residues. Partial CDR3 DNA: TGCGCCAGCAGCCAGGGACAGGACTATTCACCC. It translates to CASSQGQDYSP. The CDR3 as a whole reads CASSQGQDYSPLHF.

Of note for this clone: The read ends 3 residues before the CDR3 terminus; that terminus is restored from the germline J gene. The rearrangement uses TRBV20-1 and TRBJ2-7; possibly TRBD2 for D (6 bases). This CDR3 contains 15 residues. From germline, CDR1 is DFQATT and CDR2 SNEGSKA (reference sequence). The V gene lost 0 bases and the J gene lost 3 bases, with 15 bases spanning the gap. The part of the CDR3 DNA that was read is TGCAGTGCTAGAGATACCCCTAGCGCCATCTACGAG. Protein sequence: CSARDTPSAIYE. The complete CDR3 sequence is CSARDTPSAIYEQYF.

This chain's CDR3 is CASSSGLHSGYTF. CDR3 bases read: TGTGCCAGCAGCTCCGGACTGCATAGTGGC. The V and J genes are TRBV7-3 and TRBJ1-2; D not certain. The CDR3 end is not reached by the read, which stops 3 residues before it; the germline J gene fills it in. CDR1 is SGHTA, CDR2 FQGTGA, per germline. V dropped 4 bases and J dropped 7 bases, with 13 bases sitting between them. The CDR3 runs to 13 residues. Variable domain in full (rest from reference TRBV7-3 and TRBJ1-2): GAGVSQTPSNKVTEKGKYVELRCDPISGHTALYWYRQSLGQGPEFLIYFQGTGAADDSGLPNDRFFAVRPEGSVSTLKIQRTERGDSAVYLCASSSGLHSGYTFGSGTRLTVV.

A remark on this clone: The read ends 3 residues shy of where the CDR3 ends; the end is completed using the germline J gene. The gene calls are TRBV7-9 and TRBJ1-5; D perhaps matches TRBD1 (6 bases). The CDR3 loop spans 14 amino acids. Germline V gene sequence: CDR1 SEHNR, CDR2 FQNEAQ (reference sequence). Incomplete CDR3 DNA: TGTGCCAGCAGCCCGGGGACAAAGGAGAGACCC. The encoded protein is CASSPGTKERP. The entire CDR3 is CASSPGTKERPQHF. Full variable domain (rest looked up from reference TRBV7-9 and TRBJ1-5): DTGVSQNPRHKITKRGQNVTFRCDPISEHNRLYWYRQTLGQGPEFLTYFQNEAQLEKSRLLSDRFSAERPKGSFSTLEIQRTEQGDSAMYLCASSPGTKERPQHFGDGTRLSIL.

As for this clone: The CDR3 is cut off 3 residues early in the read; its end comes from the germline J gene. The chain couples TRBV20-1 to TRBJ1-5; a possible D gene is TRBD1 (6 bases). Germline CDR1 and CDR2: DFQATT and SNEGSKA (reference sequence). Trimming took 5 bases from V and 4 from J, leaving 15 bases between them. CDR3 length equals 14 residues. The CDR3: CSAGPGTNNQPQHF. CDR3 DNA (partial): TGCAGTGCTGGCCCCGGGACAAATAATCAGCCC.

On this clone: The CDR3 is cut off 3 residues early in the read; its end comes from the germline J gene. The chain links TRBV18 to TRBJ1-5; D remains ambiguous. V dropped 5 bases and J dropped 0 bases, with 11 bases sitting between them. The CDR3 loop spans 15 amino acids. In germline, CDR1 is KGHSH, CDR2 LQKENI. The sequenced part of the CDR3 DNA is TGTGCCAGCTCAACTCAGGTTAATAGCAATCAGCCC. It encodes CASSTQVNSNQP. The CDR3 as a whole reads CASSTQVNSNQPQHF.

The CDR3: CSVAVQQDTEAFF. CDR3 DNA, as far as it was read: TGCAGCGTTGCGGTACAGCAGGACACTGAA. This chain uses TRBV29-1 with TRBJ1-1; no reliable D call. The read finishes 3 residues shy of the CDR3 end, and the germline J gene is used to complete it. There are 13 residues in the CDR3. Germline CDR1 is SQVTM and CDR2 is ANQGSEA. V was cut by 4 bases and J by 3 bases, with 12 bases left in between.

With regard to this clone: The observed sequence ends 3 residues before the CDR3 terminus, with the missing tail filled in from the germline J gene. The chain employs TRBV19 and TRBJ1-1; 10 bases fit TRBD1. This CDR3 comprises 14 residues. V shed 6 bases, J shed 5 bases, and the junction held 6 bases outside the gene matches. Looked up from germline, CDR1 is LNHDA and CDR2 is SQIVND (reference sequence). CDR3 sequence: CASRGTGVSTEAFF. The covered CDR3 bases are TGTGCCAGTAGAGGGACAGGGGTTAGTACTGAA. The full variable domain, with the rest looked up from reference TRBV19 and TRBJ1-1, is DGGITQSPKYLFRKEGQNVTLSCEQNLNHDAMYWYRQDPGQGLRLIYYSQIVNDFQKGDIAEGYSVSREKKESFPLTVTSAQKNPTAFYLCASRGTGVSTEAFFGQGTRLTVV.

With respect to this clone: This sample includes further DNA sequences coding for the same CDR3. The sequenced CDR3 bases are TGCAGTGCTAGGGACAGGGGTGAGACC. This codes for CSARDRGET. The full CDR3 protein reads CSARDRGETQYF. The V call is TRBV20-1, the J call TRBJ2-5; 9 bases fit TRBD1. From the germline J gene comes the end of the CDR3, since the read stops 3 residues before it. The CDR3 contains 12 residues. Germline CDR1 DFQATT, CDR2 SNEGSKA (reference sequence). J lost 5 bases, V lost 3 bases, and 1 base had no gene match.

In regard to this clone: The sequence runs out 3 residues before the end of the CDR3; the remainder is reconstructed from the germline J gene. The chain is built from TRBV12-3 or TRBV12-4 and TRBJ2-3, with a possible D match to TRBD2 (6 bases). Trimming pared 6 bases from V and 0 bases from J, leaving 10 bases between. CDR3 length: 14 amino acids. This chain's CDR3 is CASRTRGSTDTQYF. The CDR3 DNA, read in part, is TGTGCCAGCAGAACCCGGGGGAGCACAGATACG.

A remark on this clone: From the germline J gene comes the end of the CDR3, since the read stops 3 residues before it. This chain connects TRBV13 to TRBJ2-3; D perhaps matches TRBD2 (6 bases). The V and J ends lost 2 bases and 3 bases respectively, with 12 bases between them. CDR3 length equals 15 residues. Germline CDR1 reads PRHDT; CDR2 reads FYEKMQ (reference sequence). The sequenced CDR3 bases are TGTGCCAGCAGCTTACGGCCACTAGCAACAGATACG. Protein product: CASSLRPLATDT. In full, the CDR3 reads CASSLRPLATDTQYF.

Details on this clone: The read falls 3 residues short of the CDR3 end, and the missing part is taken from the germline J gene. The J gene is TRBJ2-3, the V gene TRBV5-6, with a tentative D call TRBD1 (6 bases). Germline loops: CDR1 SGHDT, CDR2 YYEEEE. V was clipped by 5 bases and J by 1 base, with 14 bases between them. This CDR3 is 15 amino acids long. The CDR3 is CASRVQGIGTDTQYF. The sequenced part of the CDR3 DNA is TGTGCCAGCAGGGTACAGGGAATTGGCACAGATACG.

With respect to this clone: The sequenced fragment ends 3 residues before the CDR3 boundary, so the rest is inferred from the germline J gene. The chain is built from TRBV2 and TRBJ2-5, with 12 bases aligning to TRBD2. From germline, CDR1 is SNHLY and CDR2 FYNNEI. The CDR3 contains 16 residues. The V gene end was trimmed by 6 bases and the J gene end by 1 base; junction bases not matched to a gene: 6. This CDR3 reads CASSTGTSGFQETQYF. CDR3 DNA, as far as it was read: TGTGCCAGCAGCACCGGGACTAGCGGGTTCCAAGAGACC.

Turning to this clone: The observed sequence ends 3 residues before the CDR3 terminus, with the missing tail filled in from the germline J gene. The chain joins TRBV7-3 to TRBJ2-1; D might be TRBD2 (6 bases). CDR1 SGHTA and CDR2 FQGTGA come from the germline V gene. The V gene lost 5 bases and the J gene lost 9 bases, with 14 bases spanning the gap. This CDR3 is built from 13 residues. The CDR3 spells CASSQSLASEQFF. The covered CDR3 bases are TGTGCCAGCAGCCAATCACTAGCATCTGAG. Variable domain in full (rest from reference TRBV7-3 and TRBJ2-1): GAGVSQTPSNKVTEKGKYVELRCDPISGHTALYWYRQSLGQGPEFLIYFQGTGAADDSGLPNDRFFAVRPEGSVSTLKIQRTERGDSAVYLCASSQSLASEQFFGPGTRLTVL.

Note on this clone: Read data end 3 residues before the CDR3 end; the end is taken from the germline J gene. This sequence joins TRBV30 and TRBJ1-5; D perhaps matches TRBD1 (5 bases). The CDR3 covers 15 residues. Germline lookup yields CDR1 GTSNPN and CDR2 SVGIG (reference sequence). With 3 bases removed from V and 0 bases from J, the gap between germline ends came to 12 bases. Incomplete CDR3 DNA: TGTGCCTGGAGCCCCCCAGGGTATAGCAATCAGCCC. This sequence encodes CAWSPPGYSNQP. The CDR3 reads in full as CAWSPPGYSNQPQHF.

As for this clone: The CDR3 is cut off 3 residues early in the read; its end comes from the germline J gene. The chain uses TRBV19 and TRBJ2-1; perhaps TRBD2 as D (6 bases). Per the germline V gene, CDR1 is LNHDA and CDR2 is SQIVND (reference sequence). The CDR3 extends over 14 amino acids. The V end was cut by 3 bases, the J end by 5 bases, with 11 bases between. Incomplete CDR3 DNA: TGTGCCAGTAGTATGGGACTCGGAGACAATGAG. Its translation is CASSMGLGDNE. In full, the CDR3 is CASSMGLGDNEQFF.

To note about this clone: The read terminates 3 residues before the CDR3 end, so the remaining end is supplied by the germline J gene. The chain is built from TRBV30 and TRBJ1-1; a possible D gene is TRBD1 (6 bases). CDR3 length: 14 residues. Per germline, CDR1 GTSNPN and CDR2 SVGIG (reference sequence). V dropped 2 bases and J dropped 7 bases, with 17 bases sitting between them. The sequenced CDR3 bases are TGTGCCTGGAGTAGGGGTTGGGGGCGGAGTGAA. This encodes CAWSRGWGRSE. The entire CDR3 reads CAWSRGWGRSEAFF.

CDR3 DNA, as far as it was read: TGTGCCAGCAGCTATTGGGACAGATTATCCTACGAG. As protein: CASSYWDRLSYE. The whole CDR3 region reads CASSYWDRLSYEQYF. The chain uses TRBV5-6 and TRBJ2-7; 7 bases match TRBD1. The read finishes 3 residues shy of the CDR3 end, and the germline J gene is used to complete it. Looked up from germline, CDR1 is SGHDT and CDR2 is YYEEEE. The CDR3 loop spans 15 amino acids. V was clipped by 3 bases and J by 1 base; unmatched bases: 7.

A remark on this clone: The sequence runs out 3 residues before the end of the CDR3; the remainder is reconstructed from the germline J gene. The V call is TRBV18, the J call TRBJ1-4; D is possibly TRBD1 (6 bases). The CDR3 is 14 residues long. Looked up from germline, CDR1 is KGHSH and CDR2 is LQKENI. Trimming took off 8 bases at V and 7 bases at J, with 17 bases between the two ends. CDR3 DNA (partial): TGTGCCAGCGCCCTCGGACAGATGAGTGAAAAA. The encoded protein is CASALGQMSEK. From start to end, the CDR3 is CASALGQMSEKLFF.

Concerning this clone: The DNA ends 3 residues before the CDR3 does, and the rest of the CDR3 is filled in from the germline J gene. V and J are TRBV7-2 and TRBJ2-3; TRBD1 might be the D (6 bases). Germline-derived CDR1 and CDR2 are SGHTA and FQGNSA. This CDR3 is built from 15 residues. The germline V and J ends were trimmed by 4 bases and 0 bases, with 11 bases remaining between them. The CDR3 region is CASSSDRRSTDTQYF. Incomplete CDR3 DNA: TGTGCCAGCAGCTCGGACAGAAGGAGCACAGATACG.

The sequenced CDR3 bases are TGTGCCAGCAGGCGGGGTACGTACTCCTACAATGAG. This translates into CASRRGTYSYNE. Given in full, the CDR3 is CASRRGTYSYNEQFF. V is TRBV28 and J is TRBJ2-1, with D possibly being TRBD2 (6 bases). The sequenced fragment ends 3 residues before the CDR3 boundary, so the rest is inferred from the germline J gene. The CDR3 has 15 residues. The V gene lost 6 bases and the J gene lost 0 bases, with 12 bases spanning the gap. The germline V gene has CDR1 MDHEN and CDR2 SYDVKM. The full variable domain, rest sourced from reference TRBV28 and TRBJ2-1, is DVKVTQSSRYLVKRTGEKVFLECVQDMDHENMFWYRQDPGLGLRLIYFSYDVKMKEKGDIPEGYSVSREKKERFSLILESASTNQTSMYLCASRRGTYSYNEQFFGPGTRLTVL.

About this clone: The sequence runs out 3 residues before the end of the CDR3; the remainder is reconstructed from the germline J gene. The chain uses TRBV4-1 and TRBJ2-7; the match to TRBD2 covers 9 bases. V dropped 1 base and J dropped 2; count of bases not matched to a gene: 3. CDR3 length: 15 amino acids. The germline CDR1 and CDR2 sequences are MGHRA and YSYEKL. The sequenced part of the CDR3 DNA is TGCGCCAGCAGCCAAGTGACTAGCGGCACCTACGAG. Encoded protein: CASSQVTSGTYE. The whole CDR3 region reads CASSQVTSGTYEQYF.